This section outlines one T cell receptor beta chain sequence together with its context. In the original analysis: Reference gene primer amplification in the assay estimated nucleated cell counts. Produced via immunoSEQ multiplex PCR; TCRdb's table is partial and in-frame only. V and J calls and clone size are those listed in that table; D and trimming were worked out from the DNA. Here the sample spans over 70,000 clones, 60% to 85% being singletons. The record originates from a study of blood T cell repertoires in COVID-19. Study information: COVID-19 samples collected from the United States, Italy and Spain covered acute and convalescent phases. The analysed material was cDNA or gDNA that came from T cells, B-cell-depleted T cells, or PBMCs.

Trimming removed 2 bases at V and 3 bases at J, with 6 bases between. This CDR3 contains 13 residues. The germline V gene encodes CDR1 LNHDA and CDR2 SQIVND (reference sequence). The chain joins TRBV19 to TRBJ2-3; D is perhaps TRBD1 (6 bases). The sample taken for sequencing was peripheral blood. The TCR originated in an elderly woman with acute or convalescent COVID-19. Here the CDR3 reads CASSIRGTDTQYF. CDR3 bases: TGTGCCAGTAGTATAAGGGGGACAGATACGCAGTATTTT.